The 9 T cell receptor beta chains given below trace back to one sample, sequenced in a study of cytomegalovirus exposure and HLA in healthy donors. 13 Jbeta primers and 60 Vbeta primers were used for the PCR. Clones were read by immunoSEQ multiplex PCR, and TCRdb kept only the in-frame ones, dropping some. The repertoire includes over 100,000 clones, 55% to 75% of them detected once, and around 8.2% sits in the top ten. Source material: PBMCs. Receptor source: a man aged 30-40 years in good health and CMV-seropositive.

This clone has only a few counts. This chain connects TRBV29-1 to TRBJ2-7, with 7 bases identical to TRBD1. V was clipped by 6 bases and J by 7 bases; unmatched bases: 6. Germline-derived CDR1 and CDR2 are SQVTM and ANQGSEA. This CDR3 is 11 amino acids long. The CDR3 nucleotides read TGCAGCGTCGTAACAGGGGTAGAGCAGTACGTC. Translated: CSVVTGVEQYV.

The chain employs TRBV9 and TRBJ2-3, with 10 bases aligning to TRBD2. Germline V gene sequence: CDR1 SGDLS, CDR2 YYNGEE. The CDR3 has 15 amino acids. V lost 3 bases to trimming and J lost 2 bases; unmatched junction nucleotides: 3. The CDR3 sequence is CASSETSGPTDTQYF. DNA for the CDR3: TGTGCCAGCAGCGAGACTAGCGGGCCCACAGATACGCAGTATTTT.

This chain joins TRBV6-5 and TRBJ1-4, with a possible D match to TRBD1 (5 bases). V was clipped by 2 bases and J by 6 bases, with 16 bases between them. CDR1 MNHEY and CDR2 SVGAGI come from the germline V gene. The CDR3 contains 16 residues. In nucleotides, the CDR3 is TGTGCCAGCAGTTACCCGGATTGGGGGGAGCATGAAAAACTGTTTTTT. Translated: CASSYPDWGEHEKLFF.

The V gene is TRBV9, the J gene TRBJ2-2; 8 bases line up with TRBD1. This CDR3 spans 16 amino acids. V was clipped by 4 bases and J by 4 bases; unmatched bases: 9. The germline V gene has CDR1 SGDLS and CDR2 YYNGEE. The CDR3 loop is CASSPRQGPGTGELFF. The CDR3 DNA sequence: TGTGCCAGCAGCCCGCGACAGGGGCCGGGCACCGGGGAGCTGTTTTTT.

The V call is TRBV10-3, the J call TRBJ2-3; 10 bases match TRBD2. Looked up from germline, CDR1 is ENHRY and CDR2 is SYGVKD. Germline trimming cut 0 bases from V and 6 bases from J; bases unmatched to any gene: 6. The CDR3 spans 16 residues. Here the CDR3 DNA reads TGTGCCATCAGTGAGTCGCAGCGGGGGGGGCCGGATACGCAGTATTTT. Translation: CAISESQRGGPDTQYF.

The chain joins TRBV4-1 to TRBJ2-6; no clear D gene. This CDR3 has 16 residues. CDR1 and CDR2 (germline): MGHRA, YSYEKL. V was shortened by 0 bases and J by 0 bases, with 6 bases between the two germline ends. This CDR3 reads CASSQDMSSGANVLTF. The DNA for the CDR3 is TGCGCCAGCAGCCAAGATATGAGCTCTGGGGCCAACGTCCTGACTTTC.

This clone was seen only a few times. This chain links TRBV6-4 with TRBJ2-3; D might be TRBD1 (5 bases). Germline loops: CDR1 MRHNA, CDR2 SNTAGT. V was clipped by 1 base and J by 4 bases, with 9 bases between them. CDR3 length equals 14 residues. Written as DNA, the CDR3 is TGTGCCAGCAGTGACTGGGGCAAGGCAGATACGCAGTATTTT. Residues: CASSDWGKADTQYF.

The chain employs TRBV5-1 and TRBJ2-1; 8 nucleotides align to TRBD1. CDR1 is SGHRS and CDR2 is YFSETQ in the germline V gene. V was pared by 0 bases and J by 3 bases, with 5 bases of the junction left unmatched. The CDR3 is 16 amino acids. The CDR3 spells CASSLVPGQDYNEQFF. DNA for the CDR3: TGCGCCAGCAGCTTGGTGCCGGGACAGGACTACAATGAGCAGTTCTTC.

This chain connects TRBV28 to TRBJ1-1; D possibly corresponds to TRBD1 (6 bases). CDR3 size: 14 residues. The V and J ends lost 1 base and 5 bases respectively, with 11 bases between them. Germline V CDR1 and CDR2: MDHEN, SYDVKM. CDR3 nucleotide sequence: TGTGCCAGCAGTTTATTAGACAGGTATACTGAAGCTTTCTTT. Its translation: CASSLLDRYTEAFF.